What follows are 5 T cell receptor beta chains derived from one specimen sequenced in a study of Tregs in tolerant kidney transplant recipients. Sequencing used immunoSEQ multiplex PCR; TCRdb keeps in-frame clones, though not all of them. Of some 14,000 clones in the sample, more than 80% were seen once. What was sequenced was CD8+ T cells from blood. These receptors were taken from a human donor in good health.

This rearrangement joins TRBV4-1 to TRBJ2-2; TRBD1 agrees at 7 bases. Unmatched junction bases numbered 19, after V lost 4 bases and J lost 2 bases. This CDR3 is built from 20 residues. Germline V lookup: CDR1 MGHRA, CDR2 YSYEKL. This CDR3 reads CASSPRQGNAPRPNTGELFF. For the CDR3, the DNA is TGCGCCAGCAGCCCCCGACAGGGAAACGCTCCACGCCCTAACACCGGGGAGCTGTTTTTT.

This sequence joins TRBV7-6 and TRBJ2-2, with 7 bases lining up with TRBD1. CDR3 size: 15 residues. Germline V gives CDR1 SGHVS, CDR2 FNYEAQ. V dropped 5 bases and J dropped 3; count of bases not matched to a gene: 6. CDR3 sequence (DNA): TGTGCCAGCAGCACCGGGACAGTTTACACCGGGGAGCTGTTTTTT. This codes for CASSTGTVYTGELFF.

The chain carries TRBV5-4 and TRBJ2-3; D is uncertain. The CDR3 is 12 residues long. V dropped 0 bases and J dropped 7 bases, with 6 bases sitting between them. Germline-derived CDR1 and CDR2 are SGHNT and YYREEE (reference sequence). For the CDR3, the DNA is TGTGCCAGCAGCTTGGTCGGTAATACGCAGTATTTT. Residues: CASSLVGNTQYF.

CDR3 bases: TGTGCCAGCAGCTTGGCGGCACTAGCGGGGGGGCCCGGGGAGACCCAGTACTTC. It translates to CASSLAALAGGPGETQYF. The chain joins TRBV5-4 to TRBJ2-5; 13 positions match TRBD2. The germline gives CDR1 SGHNT, CDR2 YYREEE (reference sequence). With V trimmed by 0 bases and J by 5 bases, 10 bases remained unmatched. The CDR3 runs 18 residues. Filled out from reference TRBV5-4 and TRBJ2-5, the complete variable domain reads ETGVTQSPTHLIKTRGQQVTLRCSSQSGHNTVSWYQQALGQGPQFIFQYYREEENGRGNFPPRFSGLQFPNYSSELNVNALELDDSALYLCASSLAALAGGPGETQYFGPGTRLLVL.

V usage is TRBV6-1 and J usage is TRBJ2-1, with D perhaps matching TRBD1 (5 bases). Trimming stripped 5 bases from V and 9 bases from J, with 17 bases between. The V gene's germline CDR1 is MNHNS and CDR2 SASEGT. This CDR3 contains 14 residues. CDR3 bases: TGTGCCAGCAGTCCCCCGGGCAGCACAGGTGAGCAGTTCTTC. Protein sequence: CASSPPGSTGEQFF.